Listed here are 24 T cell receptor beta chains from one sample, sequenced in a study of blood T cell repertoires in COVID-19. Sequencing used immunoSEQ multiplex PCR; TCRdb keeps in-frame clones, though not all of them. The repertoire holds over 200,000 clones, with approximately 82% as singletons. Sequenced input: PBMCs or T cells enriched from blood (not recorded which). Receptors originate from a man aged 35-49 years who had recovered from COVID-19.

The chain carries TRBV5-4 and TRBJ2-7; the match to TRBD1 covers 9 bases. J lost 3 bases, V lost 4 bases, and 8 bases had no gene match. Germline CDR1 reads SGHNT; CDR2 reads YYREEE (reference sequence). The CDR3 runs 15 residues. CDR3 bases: TGTGCCAGCAGCCCCCCGGGACAGGGTGACTACGAGCAGTACTTC. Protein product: CASSPPGQGDYEQYF.

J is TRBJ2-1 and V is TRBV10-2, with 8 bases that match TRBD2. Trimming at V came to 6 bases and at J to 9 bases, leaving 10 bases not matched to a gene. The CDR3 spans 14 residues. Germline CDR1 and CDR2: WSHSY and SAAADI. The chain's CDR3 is CASRSVAGMSEQFF. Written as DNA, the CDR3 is TGCGCCAGCAGGTCGGTAGCGGGAATGAGTGAGCAGTTCTTC.

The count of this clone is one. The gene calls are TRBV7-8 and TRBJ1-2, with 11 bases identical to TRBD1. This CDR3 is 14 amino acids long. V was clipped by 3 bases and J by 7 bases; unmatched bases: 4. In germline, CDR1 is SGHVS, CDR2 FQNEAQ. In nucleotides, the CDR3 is TGTGCCAGCAGCTTTCTGGACAGGGGGCTTGGCTACACCTTC. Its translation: CASSFLDRGLGYTF.

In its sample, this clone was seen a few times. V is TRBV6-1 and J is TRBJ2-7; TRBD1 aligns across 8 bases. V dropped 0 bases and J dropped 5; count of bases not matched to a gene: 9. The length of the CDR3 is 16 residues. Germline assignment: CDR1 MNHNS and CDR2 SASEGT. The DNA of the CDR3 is TGTGCCAGCAGTGAAGCGCCTCGGGACAGGTCAGACGAGCAGTACTTC. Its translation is CASSEAPRDRSDEQYF.

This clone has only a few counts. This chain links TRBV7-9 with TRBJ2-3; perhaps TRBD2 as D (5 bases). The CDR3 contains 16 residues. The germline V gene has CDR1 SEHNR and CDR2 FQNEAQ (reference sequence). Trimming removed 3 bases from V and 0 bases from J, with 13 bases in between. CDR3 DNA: TGTGCCAGCAGCTTGTGGGAGCGCTCTAGCACAGATACGCAGTATTTT. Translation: CASSLWERSSTDTQYF.

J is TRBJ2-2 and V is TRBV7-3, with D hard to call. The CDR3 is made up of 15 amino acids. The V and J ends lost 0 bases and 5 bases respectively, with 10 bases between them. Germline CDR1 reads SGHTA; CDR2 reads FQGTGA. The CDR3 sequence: CASSLTGARTGELFF. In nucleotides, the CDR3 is TGTGCCAGCAGCTTAACCGGAGCTAGGACCGGGGAGCTGTTTTTT.

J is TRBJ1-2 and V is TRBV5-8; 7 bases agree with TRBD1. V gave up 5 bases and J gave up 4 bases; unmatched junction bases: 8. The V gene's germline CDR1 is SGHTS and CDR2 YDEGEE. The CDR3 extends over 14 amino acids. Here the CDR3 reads CASSRTGFLYGYTF. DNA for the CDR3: TGTGCCAGCAGTCGGACAGGTTTTCTCTATGGCTACACCTTC.

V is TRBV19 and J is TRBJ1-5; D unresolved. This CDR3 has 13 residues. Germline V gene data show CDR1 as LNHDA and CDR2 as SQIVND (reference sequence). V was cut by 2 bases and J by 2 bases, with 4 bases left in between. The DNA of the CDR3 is TGTGCCAGTAGTATATTAGGCAATCAGCCCCAGCATTTT. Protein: CASSILGNQPQHF.

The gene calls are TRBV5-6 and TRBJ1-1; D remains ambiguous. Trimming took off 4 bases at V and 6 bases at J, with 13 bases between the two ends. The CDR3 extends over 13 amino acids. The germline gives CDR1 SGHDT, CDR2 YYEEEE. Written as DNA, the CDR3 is TGTGCCAGCAGCCCTCGGCTTGCGGCTGAAGCTTTCTTT. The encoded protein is CASSPRLAAEAFF. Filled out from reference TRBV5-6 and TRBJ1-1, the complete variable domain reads DAGVTQSPTHLIKTRGQQVTLRCSPKSGHDTVSWYQQALGQGPQFIFQYYEEEERQRGNFPDRFSGHQFPNYSSELNVNALLLGDSALYLCASSPRLAAEAFFGQGTRLTVV.

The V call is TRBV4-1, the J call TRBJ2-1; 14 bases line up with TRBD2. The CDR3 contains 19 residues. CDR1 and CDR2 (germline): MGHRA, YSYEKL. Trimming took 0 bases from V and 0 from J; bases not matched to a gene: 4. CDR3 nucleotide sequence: TGCGCCAGCAGCCAAGAGGGACTAGCGGGGGTCCGCTCCTACAATGAGCAGTTCTTC. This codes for CASSQEGLAGVRSYNEQFF.

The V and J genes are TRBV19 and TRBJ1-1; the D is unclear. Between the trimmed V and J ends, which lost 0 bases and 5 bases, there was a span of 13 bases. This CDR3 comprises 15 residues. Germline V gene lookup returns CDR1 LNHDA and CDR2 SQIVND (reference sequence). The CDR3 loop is CASSIDGEAGTEAFF. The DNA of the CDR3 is TGTGCCAGTAGTATAGATGGGGAAGCGGGGACTGAAGCTTTCTTT.

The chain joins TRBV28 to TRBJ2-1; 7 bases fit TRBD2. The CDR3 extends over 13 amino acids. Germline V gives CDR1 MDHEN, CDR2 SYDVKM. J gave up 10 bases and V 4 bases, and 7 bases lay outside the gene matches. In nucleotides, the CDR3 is TGTGCCAGCAGTTCCCTCCGACTAGCCGAGCAGTTCTTC. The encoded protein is CASSSLRLAEQFF.

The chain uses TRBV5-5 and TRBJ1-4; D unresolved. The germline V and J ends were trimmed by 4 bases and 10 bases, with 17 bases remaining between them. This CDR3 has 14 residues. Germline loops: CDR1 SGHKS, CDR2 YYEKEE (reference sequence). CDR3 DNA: TGTGCCAGCAGCCAGAATGGTCCCGCAAGAAAACTGTTTTTT. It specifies CASSQNGPARKLFF.

CDR3: CASSALTGGTEAFF. The CDR3 nucleotides are TGTGCCAGCAGCGCCTTAACAGGGGGCACTGAAGCTTTCTTT. The V and J genes are TRBV7-9 and TRBJ1-1; 8 bases map to TRBD1. Trimming cost V 5 bases and J 4 bases; bases outside gene matches: 6. Germline CDR1 and CDR2: SEHNR and FQNEAQ (reference sequence). CDR3 length equals 14 residues.

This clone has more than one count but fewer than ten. The chain's CDR3 is CASSPLLESPLHF. The CDR3 nucleotides are TGTGCCAGCAGCCCCCTACTAGAGTCACCCCTCCACTTT. The chain carries TRBV3-1 (or the pseudogene TRBV3-2) and TRBJ1-6; D remains ambiguous. Germline V gene sequence: CDR1 LGHDT, CDR2 YNNKEL (reference sequence). The CDR3 covers 13 residues. Trimming took off 4 bases at V and 10 bases at J, with 11 bases between the two ends.

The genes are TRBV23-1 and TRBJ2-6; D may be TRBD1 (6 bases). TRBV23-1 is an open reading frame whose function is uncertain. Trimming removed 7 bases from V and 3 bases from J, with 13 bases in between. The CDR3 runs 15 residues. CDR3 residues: CASTVGADGANVLTF. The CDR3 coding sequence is TGCGCCAGCACTGTGGGGGCGGATGGGGCCAACGTCCTGACTTTC.

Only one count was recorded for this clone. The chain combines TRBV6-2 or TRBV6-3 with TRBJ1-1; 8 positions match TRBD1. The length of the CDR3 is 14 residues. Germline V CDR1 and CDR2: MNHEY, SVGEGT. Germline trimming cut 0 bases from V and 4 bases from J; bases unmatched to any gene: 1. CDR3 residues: CASSYSTGATEAFF. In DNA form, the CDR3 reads TGTGCCAGCAGTTACTCGACAGGGGCCACTGAAGCTTTCTTT.

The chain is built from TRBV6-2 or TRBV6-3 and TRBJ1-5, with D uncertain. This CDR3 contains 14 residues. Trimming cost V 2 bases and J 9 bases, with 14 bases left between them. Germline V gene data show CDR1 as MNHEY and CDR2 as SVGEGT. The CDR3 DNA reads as TGTGCCAGCAGTTACCCCGCCGGTGTCCGGCCCCAGCATTTT. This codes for CASSYPAGVRPQHF.

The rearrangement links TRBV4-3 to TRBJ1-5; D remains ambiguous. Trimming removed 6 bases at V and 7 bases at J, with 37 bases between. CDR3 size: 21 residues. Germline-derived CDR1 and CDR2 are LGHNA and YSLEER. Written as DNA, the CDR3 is TGCGCCAGCAGACTCACAGCCGGGAGGCCAAGACACCACGAGAGGAACCAGCCCCAGCATTTT. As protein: CASRLTAGRPRHHERNQPQHF.

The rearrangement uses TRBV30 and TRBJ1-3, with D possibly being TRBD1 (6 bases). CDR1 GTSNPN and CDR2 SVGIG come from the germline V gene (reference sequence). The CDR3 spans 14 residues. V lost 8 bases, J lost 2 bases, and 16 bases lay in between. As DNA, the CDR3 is TGTGCCAGACAGACAGGCGCAACTGGAAACACCATATATTTT. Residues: CARQTGATGNTIYF.

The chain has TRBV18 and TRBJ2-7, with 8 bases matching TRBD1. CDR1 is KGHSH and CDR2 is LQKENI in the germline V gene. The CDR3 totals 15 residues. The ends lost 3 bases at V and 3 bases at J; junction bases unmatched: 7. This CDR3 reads CASSPDRGSFYEQYF. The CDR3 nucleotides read TGTGCCAGCTCACCCGACAGGGGTAGCTTCTACGAGCAGTACTTC.

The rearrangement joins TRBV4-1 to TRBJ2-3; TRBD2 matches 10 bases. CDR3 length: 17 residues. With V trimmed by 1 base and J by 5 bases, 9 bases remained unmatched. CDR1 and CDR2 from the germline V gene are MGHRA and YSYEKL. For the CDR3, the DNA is TGCGCCAGCAGCCAAGTTCAAAGCGGGGGGGCCCTAGATACGCAGTATTTT. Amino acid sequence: CASSQVQSGGALDTQYF.

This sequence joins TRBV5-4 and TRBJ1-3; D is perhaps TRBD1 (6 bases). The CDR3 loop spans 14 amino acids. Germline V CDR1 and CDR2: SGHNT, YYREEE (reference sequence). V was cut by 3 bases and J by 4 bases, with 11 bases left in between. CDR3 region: CASSSQGQGNTIYF. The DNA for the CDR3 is TGTGCCAGCAGCTCCCAGGGGCAAGGAAACACCATATATTTT.

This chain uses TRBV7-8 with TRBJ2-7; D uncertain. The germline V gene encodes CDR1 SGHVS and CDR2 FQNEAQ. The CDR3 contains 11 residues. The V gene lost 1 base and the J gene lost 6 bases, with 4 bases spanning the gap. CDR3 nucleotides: TGTGCCAGCAGCTTAGTCTCCGAGCAGTACTTC. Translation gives CASSLVSEQYF.